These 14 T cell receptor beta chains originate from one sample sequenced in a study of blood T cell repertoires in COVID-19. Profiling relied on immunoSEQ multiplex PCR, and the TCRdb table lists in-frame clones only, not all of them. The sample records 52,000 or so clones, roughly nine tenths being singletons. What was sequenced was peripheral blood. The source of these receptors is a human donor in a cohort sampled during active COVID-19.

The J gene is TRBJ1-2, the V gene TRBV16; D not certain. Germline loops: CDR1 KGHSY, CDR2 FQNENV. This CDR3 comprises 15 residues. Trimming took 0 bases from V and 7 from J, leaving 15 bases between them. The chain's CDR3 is CASSQSIPRGGGYTF. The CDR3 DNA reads TGTGCCAGCAGCCAATCGATTCCAAGAGGTGGTGGCTACACCTTC. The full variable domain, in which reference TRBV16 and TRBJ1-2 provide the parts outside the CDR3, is GEEVAQTPKHLVRGEGQKAKLYCAPIKGHSYVFWYQQVLKNEFKFLISFQNENVFDETGMPKERFSAKCLPNSPCSLEIQATKLEDSAVYFCASSQSIPRGGGYTFGSGTRLTVV.

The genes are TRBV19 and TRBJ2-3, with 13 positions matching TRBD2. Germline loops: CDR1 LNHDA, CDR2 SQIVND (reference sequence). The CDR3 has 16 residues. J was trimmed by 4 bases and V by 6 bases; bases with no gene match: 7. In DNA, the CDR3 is TGTGCCAGTAGCCGAACTAGCGGGGGGGAGGCAGATACGCAGTATTTT. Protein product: CASSRTSGGEADTQYF.

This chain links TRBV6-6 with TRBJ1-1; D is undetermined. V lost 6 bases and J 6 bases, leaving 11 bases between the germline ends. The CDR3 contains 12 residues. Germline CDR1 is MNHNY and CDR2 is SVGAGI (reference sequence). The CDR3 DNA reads TGTGCCAGCAGGTGGGCGTCCCCTGAAGCTTTCTTT. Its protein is CASRWASPEAFF.

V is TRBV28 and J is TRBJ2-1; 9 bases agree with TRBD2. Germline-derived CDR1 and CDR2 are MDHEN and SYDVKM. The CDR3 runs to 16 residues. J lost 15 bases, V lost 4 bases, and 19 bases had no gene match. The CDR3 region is CASSSLRGSGGPRAFF. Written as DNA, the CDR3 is TGTGCCAGCAGTTCCCTCCGGGGTAGCGGGGGCCCCCGGGCGTTCTTC.

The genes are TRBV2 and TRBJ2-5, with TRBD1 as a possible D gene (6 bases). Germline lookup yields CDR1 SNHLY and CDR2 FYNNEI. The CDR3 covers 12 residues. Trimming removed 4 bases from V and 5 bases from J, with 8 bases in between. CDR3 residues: CASSGQVETQYF. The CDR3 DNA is TGTGCCAGCAGTGGACAGGTTGAGACCCAGTACTTC. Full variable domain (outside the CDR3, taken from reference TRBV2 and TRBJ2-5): EPEVTQTPSHQVTQMGQEVILRCVPISNHLYFYWYRQILGQKVEFLVSFYNNEISEKSEIFDDQFSVERPDGSNFTLKIRSTKLEDSAMYFCASSGQVETQYFGPGTRLLVL.

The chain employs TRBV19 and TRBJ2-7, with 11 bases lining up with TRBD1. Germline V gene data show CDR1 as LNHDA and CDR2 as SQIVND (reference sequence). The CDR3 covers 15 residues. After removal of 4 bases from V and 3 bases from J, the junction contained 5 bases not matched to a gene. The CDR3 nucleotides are TGTGCCAGTAGTAGGGACAGGGGGATGCTCTACGAGCAGTACTTC. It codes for CASSRDRGMLYEQYF.

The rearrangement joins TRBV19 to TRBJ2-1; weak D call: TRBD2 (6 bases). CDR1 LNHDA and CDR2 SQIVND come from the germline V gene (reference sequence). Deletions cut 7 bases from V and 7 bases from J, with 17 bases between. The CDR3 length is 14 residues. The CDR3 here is CASKALATFNEQFF. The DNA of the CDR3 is TGTGCCAGTAAGGCGCTAGCGACTTTTAATGAGCAGTTCTTC.

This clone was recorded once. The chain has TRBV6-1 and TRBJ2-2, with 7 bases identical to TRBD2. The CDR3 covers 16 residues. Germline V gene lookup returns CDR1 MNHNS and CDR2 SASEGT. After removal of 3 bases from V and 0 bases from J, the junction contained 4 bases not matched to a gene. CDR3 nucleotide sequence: TGTGCCAGCAGTGATTTCCGGGGGGCGAACACCGGGGAGCTGTTTTTT. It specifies CASSDFRGANTGELFF.

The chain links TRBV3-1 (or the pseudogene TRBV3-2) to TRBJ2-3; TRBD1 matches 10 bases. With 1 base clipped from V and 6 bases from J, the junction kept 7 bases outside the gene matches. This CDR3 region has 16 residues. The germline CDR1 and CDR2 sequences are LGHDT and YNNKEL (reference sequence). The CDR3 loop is CASSQVRDRGWDTQYF. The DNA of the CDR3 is TGTGCCAGCAGCCAAGTAAGGGACAGGGGTTGGGATACGCAGTATTTT.

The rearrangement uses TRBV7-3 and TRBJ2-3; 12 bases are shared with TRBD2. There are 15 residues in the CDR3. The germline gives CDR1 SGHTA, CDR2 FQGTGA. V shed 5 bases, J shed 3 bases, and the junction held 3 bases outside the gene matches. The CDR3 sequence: CASSTTSGRTDTQYF. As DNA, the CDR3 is TGTGCCAGCAGCACAACTAGCGGGAGGACAGATACGCAGTATTTT. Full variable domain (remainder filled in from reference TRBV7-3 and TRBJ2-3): GAGVSQTPSNKVTEKGKYVELRCDPISGHTALYWYRQSLGQGPEFLIYFQGTGAADDSGLPNDRFFAVRPEGSVSTLKIQRTERGDSAVYLCASSTTSGRTDTQYFGPGTRLTVL.

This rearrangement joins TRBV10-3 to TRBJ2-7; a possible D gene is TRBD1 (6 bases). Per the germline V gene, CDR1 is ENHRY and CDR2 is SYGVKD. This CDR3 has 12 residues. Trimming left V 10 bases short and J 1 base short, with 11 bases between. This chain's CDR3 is CATGDGSYEQYF. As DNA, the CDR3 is TGTGCCACAGGGGACGGTTCCTACGAGCAGTACTTC.

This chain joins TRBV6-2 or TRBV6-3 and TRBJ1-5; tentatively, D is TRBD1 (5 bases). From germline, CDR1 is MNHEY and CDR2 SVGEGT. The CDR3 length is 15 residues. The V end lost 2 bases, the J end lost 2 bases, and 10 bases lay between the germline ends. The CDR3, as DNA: TGTGCCAGCAGTTACGACGGAGGGGGCAATCAGCCCCAGCATTTT. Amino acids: CASSYDGGGNQPQHF.

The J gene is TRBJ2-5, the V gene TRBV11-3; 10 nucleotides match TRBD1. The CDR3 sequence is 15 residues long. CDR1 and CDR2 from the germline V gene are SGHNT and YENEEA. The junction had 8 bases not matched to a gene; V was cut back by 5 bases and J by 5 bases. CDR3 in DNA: TGTGCCAGCAGCACCCGGACAGGGGGTGAGGAGACCCAGTACTTC. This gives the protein CASSTRTGGEETQYF.

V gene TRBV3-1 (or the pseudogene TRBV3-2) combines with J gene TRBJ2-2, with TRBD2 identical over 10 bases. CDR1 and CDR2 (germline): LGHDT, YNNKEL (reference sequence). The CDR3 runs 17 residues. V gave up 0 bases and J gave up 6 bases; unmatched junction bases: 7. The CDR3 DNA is TGTGCCAGCAGCCAAGAAGGGGCTAGCGGGAGCCCCGGGGAGCTGTTTTTT. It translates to CASSQEGASGSPGELFF.